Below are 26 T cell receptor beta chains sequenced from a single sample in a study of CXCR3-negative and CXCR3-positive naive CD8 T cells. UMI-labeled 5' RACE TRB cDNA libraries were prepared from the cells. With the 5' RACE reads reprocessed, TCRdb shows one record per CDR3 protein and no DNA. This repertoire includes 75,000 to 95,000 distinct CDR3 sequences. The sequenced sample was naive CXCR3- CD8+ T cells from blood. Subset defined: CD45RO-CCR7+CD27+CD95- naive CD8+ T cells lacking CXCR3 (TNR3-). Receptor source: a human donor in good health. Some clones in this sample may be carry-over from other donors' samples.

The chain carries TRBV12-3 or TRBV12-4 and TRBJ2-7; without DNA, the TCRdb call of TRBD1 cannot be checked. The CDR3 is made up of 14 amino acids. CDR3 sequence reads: CASSRQGSSYEQYF.

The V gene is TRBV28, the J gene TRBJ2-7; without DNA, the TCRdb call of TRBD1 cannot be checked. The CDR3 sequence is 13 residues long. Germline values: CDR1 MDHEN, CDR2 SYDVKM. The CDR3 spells CASTPVGRAEQYF.

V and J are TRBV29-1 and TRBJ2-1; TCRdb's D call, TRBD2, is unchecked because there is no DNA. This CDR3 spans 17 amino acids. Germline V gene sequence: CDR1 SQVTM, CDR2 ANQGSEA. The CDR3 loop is CSVEDRRRSEVGNEQFF.

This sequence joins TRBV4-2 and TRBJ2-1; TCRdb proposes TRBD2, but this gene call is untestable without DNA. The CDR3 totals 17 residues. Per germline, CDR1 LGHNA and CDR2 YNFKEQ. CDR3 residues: CASSQEDSGGLYNEQFF.

The chain's CDR3 is CASSLDGLAGDRGEQYF. The V and J genes are TRBV7-2 and TRBJ2-7; as DNA is missing, the TRBD2 call by TCRdb cannot be tested. The CDR3 has 17 amino acids. The V gene's germline CDR1 is SGHTA and CDR2 FQGNSA.

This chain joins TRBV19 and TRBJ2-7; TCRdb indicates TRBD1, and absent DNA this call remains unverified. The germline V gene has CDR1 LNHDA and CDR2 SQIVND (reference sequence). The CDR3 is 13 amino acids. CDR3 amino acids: CASSKTGSREQYF.

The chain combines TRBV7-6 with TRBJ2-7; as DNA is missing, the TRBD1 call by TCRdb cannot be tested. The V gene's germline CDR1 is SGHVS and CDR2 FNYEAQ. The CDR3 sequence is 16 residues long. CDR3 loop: CASSLPGQGAHYELYF. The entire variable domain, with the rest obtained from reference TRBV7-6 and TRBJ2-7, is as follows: GAGVSQSPRYKVTKRGQDVALRCDPISGHVSLYWYRQALGQGPEFLTYFNYEAQQDKSGLPNDRFSAERPEGSISTLTIQRTEQRDSAMYRCASSLPGQGAHYELYFGPGTRLTVT.

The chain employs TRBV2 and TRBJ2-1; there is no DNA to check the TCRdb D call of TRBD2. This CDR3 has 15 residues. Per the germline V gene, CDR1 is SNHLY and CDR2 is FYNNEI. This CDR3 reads CASSASGSSYNEQFF.

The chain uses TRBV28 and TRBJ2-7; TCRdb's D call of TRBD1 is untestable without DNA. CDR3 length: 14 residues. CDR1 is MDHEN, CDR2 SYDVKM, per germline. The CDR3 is CASRAGHLSYEQYF. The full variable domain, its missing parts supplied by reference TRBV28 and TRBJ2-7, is DVKVTQSSRYLVKRTGEKVFLECVQDMDHENMFWYRQDPGLGLRLIYFSYDVKMKEKGDIPEGYSVSREKKERFSLILESASTNQTSMYLCASRAGHLSYEQYFGPGTRLTVT.

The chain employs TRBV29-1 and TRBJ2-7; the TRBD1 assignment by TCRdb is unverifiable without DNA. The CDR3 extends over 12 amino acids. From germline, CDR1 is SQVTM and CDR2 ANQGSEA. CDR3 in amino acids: CSVGDRAYEQYF.

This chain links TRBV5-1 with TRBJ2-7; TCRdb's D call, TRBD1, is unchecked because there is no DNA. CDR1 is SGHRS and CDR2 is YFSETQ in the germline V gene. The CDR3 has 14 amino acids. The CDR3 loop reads CASNTGTGGYEQYF.

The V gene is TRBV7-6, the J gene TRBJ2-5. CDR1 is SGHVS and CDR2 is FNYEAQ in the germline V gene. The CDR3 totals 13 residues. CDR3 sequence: CASSRWVQETQYF.

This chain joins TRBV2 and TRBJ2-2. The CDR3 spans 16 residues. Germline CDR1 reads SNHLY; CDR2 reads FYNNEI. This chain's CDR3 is CASSEPHRANTGELFF.

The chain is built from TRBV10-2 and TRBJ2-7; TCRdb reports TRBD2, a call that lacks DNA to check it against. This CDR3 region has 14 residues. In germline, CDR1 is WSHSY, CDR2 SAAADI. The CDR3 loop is CASSEGGIGYEQYF.

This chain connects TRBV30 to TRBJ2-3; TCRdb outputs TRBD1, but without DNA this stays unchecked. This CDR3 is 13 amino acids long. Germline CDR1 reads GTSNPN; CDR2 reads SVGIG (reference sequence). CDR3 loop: CAWSPPLGDTQYF.

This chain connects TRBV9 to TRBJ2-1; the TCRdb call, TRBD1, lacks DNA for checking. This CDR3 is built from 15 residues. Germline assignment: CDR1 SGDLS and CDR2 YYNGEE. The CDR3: CATNRVQGSYNEQFF. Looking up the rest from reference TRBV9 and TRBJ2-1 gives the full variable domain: DSGVTQTPKHLITATGQRVTLRCSPRSGDLSVYWYQQSLDQGLQFLIQYYNGEERAKGNILERFSAQQFPDLHSELNLSSLELGDSALYFCATNRVQGSYNEQFFGPGTRLTVL.

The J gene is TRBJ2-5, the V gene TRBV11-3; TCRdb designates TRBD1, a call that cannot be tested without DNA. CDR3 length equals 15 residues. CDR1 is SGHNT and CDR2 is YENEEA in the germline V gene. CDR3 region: CASRRRGGMEETQYF.

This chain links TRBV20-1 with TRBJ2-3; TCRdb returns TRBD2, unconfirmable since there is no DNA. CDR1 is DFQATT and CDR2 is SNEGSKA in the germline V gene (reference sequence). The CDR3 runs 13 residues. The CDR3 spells CSAREKEADTRYF.

CDR3 protein: CSARVAGIEMPFF. The rearrangement uses TRBV20-1 and TRBJ1-1. CDR3 length: 13 amino acids. Germline V gives CDR1 DFQATT, CDR2 SNEGSKA (reference sequence).

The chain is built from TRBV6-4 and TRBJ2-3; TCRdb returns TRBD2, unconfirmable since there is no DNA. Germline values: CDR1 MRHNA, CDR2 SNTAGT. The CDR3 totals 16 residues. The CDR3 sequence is CASSDDSGGAPDTQYF.

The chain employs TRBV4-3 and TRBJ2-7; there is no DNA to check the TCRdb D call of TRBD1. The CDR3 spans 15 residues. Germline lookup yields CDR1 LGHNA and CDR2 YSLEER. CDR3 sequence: CASSQDVMGDYEQYF.

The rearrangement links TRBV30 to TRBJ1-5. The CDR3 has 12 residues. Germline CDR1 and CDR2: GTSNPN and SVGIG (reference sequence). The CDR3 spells CAWSGPNQPQHF.

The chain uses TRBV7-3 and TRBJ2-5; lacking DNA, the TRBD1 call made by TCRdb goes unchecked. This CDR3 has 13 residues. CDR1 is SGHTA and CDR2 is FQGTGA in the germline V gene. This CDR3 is CTSSPGGQEPQYF.

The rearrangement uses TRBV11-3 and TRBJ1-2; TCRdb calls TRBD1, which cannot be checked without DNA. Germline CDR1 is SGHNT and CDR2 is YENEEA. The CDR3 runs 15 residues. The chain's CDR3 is CASSPHEGTGYGYTF.

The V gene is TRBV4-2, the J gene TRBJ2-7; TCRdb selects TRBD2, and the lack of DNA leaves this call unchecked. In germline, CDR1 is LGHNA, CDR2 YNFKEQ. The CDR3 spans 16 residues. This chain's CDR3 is CASSQDWLAGGYEQYF.

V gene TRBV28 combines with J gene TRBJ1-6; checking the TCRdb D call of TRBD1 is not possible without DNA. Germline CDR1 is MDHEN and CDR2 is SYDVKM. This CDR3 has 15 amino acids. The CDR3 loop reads CASSWTEKDNSPLHF.